The clone carrying this T cell receptor (beta chain) was detected only a few times. The antigen is undetermined. These data are taken from a study of CD8+ T cells in alopecia areata. Regarding the study as a whole: Mice gave a clearer picture of TCR sharing than patients did, possibly for HLA-related reasons.

Sequencing used cDNA as its template, made by extracting RNA and reverse transcribing it. Sequencing used immunoSEQ multiplex PCR; TCRdb keeps in-frame clones, though not all of them. The sample records 140,000 to 150,000 clones, approximately 45% being singletons. Germline V gene sequence: CDR1 KGHSH, CDR2 LQKENI. After removal of 4 bases from V and 8 bases from J, the junction contained 7 bases not matched to a gene. The CDR3 has 15 amino acids. Those with alopecia areata gave lesional scalp punch biopsies and peripheral blood. Sample: CD4+ T cells sorted from blood. This receptor was obtained from a human donor with alopecia areata. The J gene is TRBJ1-5, the V gene TRBV18; 11 bases fit TRBD1. The CDR3 coding sequence is TGTGCCAGCTCACTAAGGACAGGGGGCATGGAGCCCCAGCATTTT. It yields the protein CASSLRTGGMEPQHF.